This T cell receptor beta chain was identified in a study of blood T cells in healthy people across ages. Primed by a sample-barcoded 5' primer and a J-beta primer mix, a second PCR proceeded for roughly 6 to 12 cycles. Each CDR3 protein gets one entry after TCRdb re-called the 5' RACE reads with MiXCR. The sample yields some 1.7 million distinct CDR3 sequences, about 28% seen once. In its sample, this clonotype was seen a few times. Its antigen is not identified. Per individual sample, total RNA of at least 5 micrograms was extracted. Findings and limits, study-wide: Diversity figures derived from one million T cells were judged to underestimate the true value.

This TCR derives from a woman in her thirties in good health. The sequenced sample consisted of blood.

CDR3 in DNA: TGTGCCACCAGCAGAGGGTACTCCACAGATACGCAGTATTTT. Translating gives CATSRGYSTDTQYF. The chain uses TRBV15 and TRBJ2-3; no clear D gene. V lost 1 base and J lost 2, with 7 bases in between. The CDR3 extends over 14 amino acids. Germline-derived CDR1 and CDR2 are LNHNV and YYDKDF (reference sequence).